This TCR beta chain was sequenced in a study of T cell responses to AZD1222 COVID-19 vaccine. As for the study in general: Doses given second, at about 4 or about 12 weeks, were pooled.

This CDR3 is built from 14 residues. Germline CDR1 reads SNHLY; CDR2 reads FYNNEI. After removal of 2 bases from V and 7 bases from J, the junction contained 2 bases not matched to a gene. Only in-frame clones appear in the TCRdb table, and some are missing; sequencing was by immunoSEQ multiplex PCR. Of fewer than 150,000 clones listed, around 93% are singletons. With regard to this clone: Its antigen is unknown.

General observations from the study: The study identified only 6 or 7 AZD1222 recipients as seropositive at baseline. Two AZD1222 doses significantly raised spike-specific TCR breadth and depth over controls.

The receptor's source is an adult in good health. The source material was peripheral blood, sampled on day 0 of AZD1222 vaccination. V is TRBV2 and J is TRBJ1-6, with 7 bases lining up with TRBD1. For the CDR3, the DNA is TGTGCCAGCAGTGAACAGGGGGGCAATTCACCCCTCCACTTT. It encodes CASSEQGGNSPLHF.